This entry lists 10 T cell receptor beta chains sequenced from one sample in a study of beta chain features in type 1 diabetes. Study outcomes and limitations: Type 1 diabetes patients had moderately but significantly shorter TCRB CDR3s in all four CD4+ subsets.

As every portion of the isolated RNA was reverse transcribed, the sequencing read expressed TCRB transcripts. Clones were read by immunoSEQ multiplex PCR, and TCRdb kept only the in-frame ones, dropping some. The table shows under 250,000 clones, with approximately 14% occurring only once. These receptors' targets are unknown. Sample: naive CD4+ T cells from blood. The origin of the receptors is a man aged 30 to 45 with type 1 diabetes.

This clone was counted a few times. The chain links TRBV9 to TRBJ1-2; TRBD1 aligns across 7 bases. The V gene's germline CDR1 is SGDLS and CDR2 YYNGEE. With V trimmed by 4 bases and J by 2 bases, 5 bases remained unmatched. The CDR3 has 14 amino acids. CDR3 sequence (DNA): TGTGCCAGCAGCCCTCGACAGGGAAACTATGGCTACACCTTC. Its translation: CASSPRQGNYGYTF.

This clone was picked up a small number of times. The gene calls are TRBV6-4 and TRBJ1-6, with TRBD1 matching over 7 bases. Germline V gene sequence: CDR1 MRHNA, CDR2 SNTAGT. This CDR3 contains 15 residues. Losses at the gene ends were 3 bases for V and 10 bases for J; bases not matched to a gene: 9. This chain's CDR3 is CASSEGPGGGSPLHF. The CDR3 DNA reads TGTGCCAGCAGTGAGGGACCAGGGGGTGGATCACCCCTCCACTTT.

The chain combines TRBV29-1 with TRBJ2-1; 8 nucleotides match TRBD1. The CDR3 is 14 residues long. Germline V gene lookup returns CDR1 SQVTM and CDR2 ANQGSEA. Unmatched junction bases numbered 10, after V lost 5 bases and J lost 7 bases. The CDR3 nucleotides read TGCAGCGTTAAAGGACAGGGCAAGGTTAATGAGCAGTTCTTC. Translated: CSVKGQGKVNEQFF.

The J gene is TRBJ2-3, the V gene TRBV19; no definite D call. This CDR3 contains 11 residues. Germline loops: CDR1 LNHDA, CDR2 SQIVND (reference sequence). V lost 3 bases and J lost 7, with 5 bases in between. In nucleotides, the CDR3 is TGTGCCAGTAGTATCGTTAATACGCAGTATTTT. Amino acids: CASSIVNTQYF. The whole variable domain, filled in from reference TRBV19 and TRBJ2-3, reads DGGITQSPKYLFRKEGQNVTLSCEQNLNHDAMYWYRQDPGQGLRLIYYSQIVNDFQKGDIAEGYSVSREKKESFPLTVTSAQKNPTAFYLCASSIVNTQYFGPGTRLTVL.

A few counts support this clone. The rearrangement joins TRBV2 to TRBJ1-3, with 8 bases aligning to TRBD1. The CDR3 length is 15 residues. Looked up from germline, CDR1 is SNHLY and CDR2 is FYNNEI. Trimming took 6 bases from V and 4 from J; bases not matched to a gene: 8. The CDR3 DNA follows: TGTGCCAGCAGGGAGCAGGGGGCGCCGGGAAACACCATATATTTT. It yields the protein CASREQGAPGNTIYF.

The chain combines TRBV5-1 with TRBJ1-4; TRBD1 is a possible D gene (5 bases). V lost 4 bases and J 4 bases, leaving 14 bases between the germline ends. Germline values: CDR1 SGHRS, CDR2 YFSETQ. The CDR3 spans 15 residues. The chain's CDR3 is CASSLGRGNNEKLFF. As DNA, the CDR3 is TGCGCCAGCAGCCTTGGACGGGGGAATAATGAAAAACTGTTTTTT.

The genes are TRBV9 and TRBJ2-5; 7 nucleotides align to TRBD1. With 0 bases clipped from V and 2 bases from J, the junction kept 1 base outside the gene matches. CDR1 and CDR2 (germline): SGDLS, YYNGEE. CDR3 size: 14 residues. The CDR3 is CASSVVGQQETQYF. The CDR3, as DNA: TGTGCCAGCAGCGTAGTGGGACAGCAAGAGACCCAGTACTTC.

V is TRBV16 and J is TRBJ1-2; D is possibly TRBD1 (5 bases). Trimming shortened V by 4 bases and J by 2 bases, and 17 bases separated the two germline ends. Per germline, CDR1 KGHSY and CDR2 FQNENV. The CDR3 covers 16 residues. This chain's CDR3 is CASSPPRKQENYGYTF. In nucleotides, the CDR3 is TGTGCCAGCAGCCCCCCACGAAAACAGGAGAACTATGGCTACACCTTC.

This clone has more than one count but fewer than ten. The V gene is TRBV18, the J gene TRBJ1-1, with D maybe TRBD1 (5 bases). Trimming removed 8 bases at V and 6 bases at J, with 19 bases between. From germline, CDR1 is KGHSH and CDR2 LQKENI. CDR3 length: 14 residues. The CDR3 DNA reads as TGTGCCAGCAACCCCGGGGGTCCGGGCGCTGAAGCTTTCTTT. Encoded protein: CASNPGGPGAEAFF.

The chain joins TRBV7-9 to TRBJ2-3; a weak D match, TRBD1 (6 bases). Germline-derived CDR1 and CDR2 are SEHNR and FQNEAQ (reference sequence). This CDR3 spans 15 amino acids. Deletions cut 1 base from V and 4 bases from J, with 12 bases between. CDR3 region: CASSLVQGSADTQYF. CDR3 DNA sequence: TGTGCCAGCAGCTTAGTCCAGGGGTCAGCAGATACGCAGTATTTT.